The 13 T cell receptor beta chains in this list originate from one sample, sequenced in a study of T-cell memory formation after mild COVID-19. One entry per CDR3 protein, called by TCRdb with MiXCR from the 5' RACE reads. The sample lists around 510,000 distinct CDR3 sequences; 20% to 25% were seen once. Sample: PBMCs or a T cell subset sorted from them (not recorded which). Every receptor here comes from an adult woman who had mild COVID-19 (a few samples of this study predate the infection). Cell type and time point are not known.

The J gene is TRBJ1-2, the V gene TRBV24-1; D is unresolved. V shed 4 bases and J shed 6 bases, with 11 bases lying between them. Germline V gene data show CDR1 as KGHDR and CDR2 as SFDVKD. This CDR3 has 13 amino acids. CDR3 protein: CATSDPELDGYTF. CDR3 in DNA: TGTGCCACCAGTGACCCTGAACTGGATGGCTACACCTTC.

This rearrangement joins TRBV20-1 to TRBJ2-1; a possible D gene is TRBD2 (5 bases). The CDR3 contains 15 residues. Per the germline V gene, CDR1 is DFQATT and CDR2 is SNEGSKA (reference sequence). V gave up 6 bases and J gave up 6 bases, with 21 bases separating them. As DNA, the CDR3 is TGCAGTGCAACTAGGAGAGAGTTTGAAATCAATGAGCAGTTCTTC. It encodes CSATRREFEINEQFF.

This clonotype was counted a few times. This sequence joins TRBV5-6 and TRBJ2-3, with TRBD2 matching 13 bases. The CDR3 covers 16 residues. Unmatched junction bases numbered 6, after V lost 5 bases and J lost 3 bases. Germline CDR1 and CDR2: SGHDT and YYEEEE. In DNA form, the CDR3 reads TGTGCCAGCAGGCCTCCGACTAGCGGGGGGACAGATACGCAGTATTTT. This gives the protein CASRPPTSGGTDTQYF.

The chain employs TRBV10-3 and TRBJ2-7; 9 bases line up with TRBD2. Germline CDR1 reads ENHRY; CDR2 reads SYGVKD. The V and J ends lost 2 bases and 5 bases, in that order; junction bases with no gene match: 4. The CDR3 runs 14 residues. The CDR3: CAISEVAGDDEQYF. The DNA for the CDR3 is TGTGCCATCAGTGAGGTAGCGGGAGATGACGAGCAGTACTTC.

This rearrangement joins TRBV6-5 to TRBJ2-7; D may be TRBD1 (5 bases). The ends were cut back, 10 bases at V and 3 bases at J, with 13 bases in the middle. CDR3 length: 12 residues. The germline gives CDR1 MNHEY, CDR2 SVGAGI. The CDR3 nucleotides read TGTGCCACCCGACAGAGCAGCTACGAGCAGTACTTC. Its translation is CATRQSSYEQYF.

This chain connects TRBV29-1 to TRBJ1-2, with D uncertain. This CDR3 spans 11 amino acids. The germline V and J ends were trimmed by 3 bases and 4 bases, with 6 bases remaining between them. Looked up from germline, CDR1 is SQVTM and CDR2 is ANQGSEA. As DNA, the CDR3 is TGCAGCGTTGATAAAGGCTATGGCTACACCTTC. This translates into CSVDKGYGYTF. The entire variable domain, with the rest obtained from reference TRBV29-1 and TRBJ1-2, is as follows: SAVISQKPSRDICQRGTSLTIQCQVDSQVTMMFWYRQQPGQSLTLIATANQGSEATYESGFVIDKFPISRPNLTFSTLTVSNMSPEDSSIYLCSVDKGYGYTFGSGTRLTVV.

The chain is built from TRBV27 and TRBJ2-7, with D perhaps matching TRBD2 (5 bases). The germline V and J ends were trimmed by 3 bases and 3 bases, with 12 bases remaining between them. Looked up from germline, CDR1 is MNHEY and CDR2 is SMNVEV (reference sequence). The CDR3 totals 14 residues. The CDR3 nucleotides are TGTGCCAGCAGTTTGTCGAGGGAGTTCTACGAGCAGTACTTC. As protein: CASSLSREFYEQYF.

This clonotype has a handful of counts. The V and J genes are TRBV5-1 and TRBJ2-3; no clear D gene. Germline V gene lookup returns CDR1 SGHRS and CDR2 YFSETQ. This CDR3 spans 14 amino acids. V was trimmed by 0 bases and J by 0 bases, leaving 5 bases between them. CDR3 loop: CASSLDTSTDTQYF. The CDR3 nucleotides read TGCGCCAGCAGCTTGGACACTAGCACAGATACGCAGTATTTT.

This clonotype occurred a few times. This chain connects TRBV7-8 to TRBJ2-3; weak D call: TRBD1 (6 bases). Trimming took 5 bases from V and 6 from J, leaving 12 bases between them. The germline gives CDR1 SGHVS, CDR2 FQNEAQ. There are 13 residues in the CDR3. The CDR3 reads CASSHYRDDTQYF. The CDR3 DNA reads TGTGCCAGCAGCCATTACAGGGACGATACGCAGTATTTT.

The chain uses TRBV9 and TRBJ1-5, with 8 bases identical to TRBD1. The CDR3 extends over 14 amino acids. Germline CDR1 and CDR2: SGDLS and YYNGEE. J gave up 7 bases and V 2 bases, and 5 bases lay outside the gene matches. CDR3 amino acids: CASSVDRGMQPQHF. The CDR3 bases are TGTGCCAGCAGCGTTGACAGGGGTATGCAGCCCCAGCATTTT.

The CDR3 bases are TGTGCCAGCAGCCACGCCGGGGAGGGGAACAATGAGCAGTTCTTC. Protein product: CASSHAGEGNNEQFF. This chain links TRBV4-2 with TRBJ2-1; 7 bases map to TRBD2. The germline V gene encodes CDR1 LGHNA and CDR2 YNFKEQ. V was clipped by 3 bases and J by 5 bases; unmatched bases: 7. The CDR3 is 15 residues long.

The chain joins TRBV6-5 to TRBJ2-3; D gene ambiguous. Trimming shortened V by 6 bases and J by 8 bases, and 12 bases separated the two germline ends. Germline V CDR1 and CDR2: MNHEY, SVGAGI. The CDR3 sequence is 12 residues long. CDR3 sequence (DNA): TGTGCCAGCAGCGCGCCTCCCGGTACGCAGTATTTT. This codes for CASSAPPGTQYF.

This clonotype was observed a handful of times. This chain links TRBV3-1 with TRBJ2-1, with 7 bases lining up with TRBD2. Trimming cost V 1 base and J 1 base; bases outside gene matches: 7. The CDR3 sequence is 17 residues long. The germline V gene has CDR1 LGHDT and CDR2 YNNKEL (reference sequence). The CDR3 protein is CASSQVLPRESYNEQFF. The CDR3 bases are TGTGCCAGCAGCCAAGTGCTTCCGCGGGAGTCCTACAATGAGCAGTTCTTC.